Shown below are 24 T cell receptor beta chains from a single sample sequenced in a study of T cells in Graves' hyperthyroidism and ophthalmopathy. It was RNA transcripts that yielded the amplified TCR beta CDR3 regions. Carried out on the TCR CDR3, a first-round RT-PCR used the HTBI primer set. TCRdb re-derived calls from the multiplex PCR reads in MiXCR, one entry per CDR3 protein. The sample lists fewer than 850,000 distinct CDR3 sequences, around 16% seen once, with 15% to 18% in the top ten. Sequences were obtained from blood. The receptors derive from a man in his forties or fifties with Graves' hyperthyroidism.

This chain connects TRBV19 to TRBJ2-3; possibly TRBD1 for D (5 bases). The CDR3 spans 14 residues. Germline CDR1 is LNHDA and CDR2 is SQIVND (reference sequence). V gave up 4 bases and J gave up 6 bases, with 14 bases separating them. CDR3 bases: TGTGCCAGTAGTACGGACCAGGGTTGGGATACGCAGTATTTT. Translation gives CASSTDQGWDTQYF.

The table lists this clonotype with many counts. The chain recombines TRBV28 with TRBJ2-7; TRBD1 agrees at 7 bases. This CDR3 has 14 amino acids. Trimming removed 8 bases from V and 0 bases from J; junction bases left unmatched: 7. CDR1 is MDHEN and CDR2 is SYDVKM in the germline V gene. CDR3 DNA sequence: TGTGCCAGCGGTATCCGGGACAGCTCCTACGAGCAGTACTTC. Its translation: CASGIRDSSYEQYF.

This clonotype was seen only once. A junction end diverges from the germline sequence, so it may reflect a read error. The chain has TRBV30 and TRBJ1-4; 8 bases line up with TRBD1. Per germline, CDR1 GTSNPN and CDR2 SVGIG (reference sequence). This CDR3 is 15 amino acids long. The CDR3: CAWSVWGQANEKLSF. The CDR3 region has the DNA TGTGCCTGGAGTGTATGGGGACAGGCTAATGAAAAACTGTCTTTT.

As for this clonotype: A much larger clone sits a single nucleotide away, making a read error possible. CDR3 sequence (DNA): TGTGCCTGGAGGTGGGTGGGGAGCTCCTACAATGAGCAGTTCTTC. The encoded protein is CAWRWVGSSYNEQFF. This chain joins TRBV30 and TRBJ2-1, with D possibly being TRBD2 (5 bases). Trimming removed 3 bases at V and 0 bases at J, with 12 bases between. The CDR3 length is 15 residues. The germline gives CDR1 GTSNPN, CDR2 SVGIG (reference sequence).

This clonotype was observed at least ten times. The chain has TRBV29-1 and TRBJ2-5; possibly TRBD1 or TRBD2 for D (5 bases each). The germline V gene has CDR1 SQVTM and CDR2 ANQGSEA. This CDR3 region has 14 residues. The ends were cut back, 6 bases at V and 1 base at J, with 15 bases in the middle. The DNA for the CDR3 is TGCAGCGTGGCCGGGACGTTATTCCAAGAGACCCAGTACTTC. This translates into CSVAGTLFQETQYF.

This clonotype has ten or more counts. The chain recombines TRBV7-9 with TRBJ2-1, with TRBD1 matching 8 bases. J was trimmed by 4 bases and V by 8 bases; bases with no gene match: 10. This CDR3 is 15 amino acids long. Germline V lookup: CDR1 SEHNR, CDR2 FQNEAQ (reference sequence). The CDR3, as DNA: TGTGCCAGCCGCCCCCGGGACAGGCCGTACAATGAGCAGTTCTTC. This encodes CASRPRDRPYNEQFF.

Ten or more counts support this clonotype. The J gene is TRBJ2-7, the V gene TRBV7-9; unclear D gene. Trimming took 5 bases from V and 7 from J, leaving 12 bases between them. The CDR3 loop spans 12 amino acids. The germline gives CDR1 SEHNR, CDR2 FQNEAQ (reference sequence). CDR3 sequence (DNA): TGTGCCAGCAGCCGATGGAATTTGGAGCAGTACTTC. This encodes CASSRWNLEQYF.

This clonotype was recorded at least ten times. The chain carries TRBV27 and TRBJ2-7; TRBD1 might be the D (6 bases). CDR3 length: 15 amino acids. With 5 bases removed from V and 0 bases from J, the gap between germline ends came to 14 bases. Germline CDR1 is MNHEY and CDR2 is SMNVEV (reference sequence). The CDR3 bases are TGTGCCAGCAGTACCAACCCACAGGGCTCCTACGAGCAGTACTTC. Its protein product is CASSTNPQGSYEQYF.

This clonotype has at least ten counts. The chain combines TRBV28 with TRBJ2-1, with 8 bases that match TRBD2. CDR3 length equals 17 residues. Trimming at V came to 3 bases and at J to 6 bases, leaving 13 bases not matched to a gene. Per the germline V gene, CDR1 is MDHEN and CDR2 is SYDVKM. The DNA of the CDR3 is TGTGCCAGCAGTTTCTTAGCGGGAAGGAAGGCGGGCAATGAGCAGTTCTTC. Protein product: CASSFLAGRKAGNEQFF.

Notes on this clonotype: The CDR3 end shows no conserved phenylalanine or tryptophan, and so a read error is likely. The J gene is TRBJ2-5, the V gene TRBV7-9; 9 bases are shared with TRBD2. CDR3 length equals 14 residues. The junction had 3 bases not matched to a gene; V was cut back by 5 bases and J by 2 bases. CDR1 is SEHNR and CDR2 is FQNEAQ in the germline V gene (reference sequence). The DNA of the CDR3 is TGTGCCAGCAGCAAAGGACTAGCGCAAGAGACCCAGTACGTC. Amino acids: CASSKGLAQETQYV.

In its sample, this clonotype was seen a few times. The junction does not match germline at one end; this may be a read error. The chain has TRBV12-3 or TRBV12-4 and TRBJ2-3; TRBD2 might be the D (5 bases). CDR3 size: 17 residues. The CDR3 loop reads CSSSFGGGGTSTDTQYF. DNA for the CDR3: TGTTCCAGCAGTTTTGGAGGCGGCGGAACTAGCACAGATACGCAGTATTTT.

In this sample, this clonotype turned up a few times. The chain has TRBV28 and TRBJ2-2; D remains unclear. Per the germline V gene, CDR1 is MDHEN and CDR2 is SYDVKM. The CDR3 has 14 amino acids. V was cut by 2 bases and J by 4 bases, with 8 bases left in between. CDR3 amino acids: CASSLKAATGELFF. CDR3 nucleotide sequence: TGTGCCAGCAGTTTAAAGGCAGCCACCGGGGAGCTGTTTTTT.

The chain combines TRBV7-2 with TRBJ1-3; the match to TRBD1 covers 7 bases. V shed 5 bases and J 16 bases; nucleotides not matched to a gene: 11. Germline values: CDR1 SGHTA, CDR2 FQGNSA. The CDR3 is 12 amino acids. The DNA of the CDR3 is TGTGCCAGCAGCCAAACGGGGACAGAGACCTATTTT. It yields the protein CASSQTGTETYF.

This clonotype has a count of ten or more. The chain carries TRBV12-3 or TRBV12-4 and TRBJ2-3; 8 nucleotides line up with TRBD2. The V and J ends lost 5 bases and 2 bases, in that order; junction bases with no gene match: 6. There are 15 residues in the CDR3. This CDR3 reads CASSKAGGPTDTQYF. CDR3 DNA sequence: TGTGCCAGCAGTAAGGCGGGAGGACCCACAGATACGCAGTATTTT.

This clonotype was seen only a few times. The V call is TRBV10-2, the J call TRBJ2-7; TRBD1 matches at 8 bases. The germline CDR1 and CDR2 sequences are WSHSY and SAAADI. The CDR3 totals 14 residues. V shed 5 bases and J 5 bases; nucleotides not matched to a gene: 8. The CDR3 is CASSSTGQENEQYF. DNA for the CDR3: TGCGCCAGCAGTTCTACGGGACAGGAAAACGAGCAGTACTTC.

CDR3 in amino acids: CASRGPRNQPQHF. CDR3 coding DNA: TGTGCCAGCAGGGGACCTAGGAATCAGCCCCAGCATTTT. The V and J genes are TRBV28 and TRBJ1-5, with D possibly matching TRBD1 (5 bases). Trimming shortened V by 6 bases and J by 4 bases, and 10 bases separated the two germline ends. Germline CDR1 is MDHEN and CDR2 is SYDVKM. This CDR3 spans 13 amino acids.

There are many counts of this clonotype. The chain employs TRBV27 and TRBJ2-1; TRBD1 or TRBD2 may be the D gene (6 bases each). Deletions cut 0 bases from V and 2 bases from J, with 11 bases between. The CDR3 has 16 residues. Germline-derived CDR1 and CDR2 are MNHEY and SMNVEV (reference sequence). The CDR3 protein is CASSLSEGDTYNEQFF. CDR3 in DNA: TGTGCCAGCAGTTTATCGGAGGGGGATACCTACAATGAGCAGTTCTTC.

This clonotype came up many times. The chain couples TRBV20-1 to TRBJ2-7, with 7 bases lining up with TRBD1. Germline trimming cut 3 bases from V and 5 bases from J; bases unmatched to any gene: 13. The CDR3 has 15 amino acids. Germline loops: CDR1 DFQATT, CDR2 SNEGSKA (reference sequence). The CDR3 sequence: CSARPSGTVSDEQYF. The CDR3 coding sequence is TGCAGTGCTAGGCCCTCCGGGACAGTGAGCGACGAGCAGTACTTC.

This clonotype has more than one count but fewer than ten. The gene calls are TRBV28 and TRBJ2-4; tentative D call: TRBD1 (5 bases). CDR1 is MDHEN and CDR2 is SYDVKM in the germline V gene. CDR3 length: 18 residues. V lost 0 bases to trimming and J lost 3 bases, with 18 bases between them. CDR3 DNA: TGTGCCAGCAGTTTATGGGAGCTCCAGGAAAGGGGCAAAAACATTCAGTACTTC. Translation gives CASSLWELQERGKNIQYF. Full variable domain (rest looked up from reference TRBV28 and TRBJ2-4): DVKVTQSSRYLVKRTGEKVFLECVQDMDHENMFWYRQDPGLGLRLIYFSYDVKMKEKGDIPEGYSVSREKKERFSLILESASTNQTSMYLCASSLWELQERGKNIQYFGAGTRLSVL.

The chain employs TRBV5-1 and TRBJ2-7; 7 nucleotides agree with TRBD1. V was pared by 4 bases and J by 4 bases, with 8 bases of the junction left unmatched. The CDR3 runs to 14 residues. The germline CDR1 and CDR2 sequences are SGHRS and YFSETQ. For the CDR3, the DNA is TGCGCCAGCAGCCCCGGGACAGAAGGATACGAGCAGTACTTC. Translating it yields CASSPGTEGYEQYF.

This clonotype has ten or more counts. The V call is TRBV28, the J call TRBJ1-1; 11 bases map to TRBD1. The CDR3 extends over 15 amino acids. The trim removed 5 bases at V and 4 bases at J, leaving 6 bases unmatched. The germline V gene encodes CDR1 MDHEN and CDR2 SYDVKM. CDR3 bases: TGTGCCAGCAGTCCCTCGGACAGGGGGCTCACTGAAGCTTTCTTT. This encodes CASSPSDRGLTEAFF. The full variable domain, with the rest looked up from reference TRBV28 and TRBJ1-1, is DVKVTQSSRYLVKRTGEKVFLECVQDMDHENMFWYRQDPGLGLRLIYFSYDVKMKEKGDIPEGYSVSREKKERFSLILESASTNQTSMYLCASSPSDRGLTEAFFGQGTRLTVV.

This clonotype was counted at least ten times. This chain's CDR3 is CASSGGRGLSIGELFF. Written as DNA, the CDR3 is TGTGCCAGCAGTGGTGGCAGGGGGTTATCAATCGGGGAGCTGTTTTTT. The chain employs TRBV11-2 and TRBJ2-2, with 7 nucleotides matching TRBD1. Germline V gene data show CDR1 as SGHAT and CDR2 as FQNNGV. This CDR3 spans 16 amino acids. V lost 6 bases and J lost 7; bases outside the gene matches: 14.

This clonotype was recorded a few times. The chain couples TRBV7-2 to TRBJ2-1, with D possibly being TRBD2 (6 bases). Trimming removed 8 bases from V and 8 bases from J, with 16 bases in between. This CDR3 is 13 amino acids long. The germline CDR1 and CDR2 sequences are SGHTA and FQGNSA. This chain's CDR3 is CASCLGGTDEQFF. In DNA form, the CDR3 reads TGTGCCAGCTGCCTCGGGGGTACCGATGAGCAGTTCTTC.

This clonotype was detected ten times or more. This sequence joins TRBV3-1 and TRBJ2-1; TRBD1 is a possible D gene (7 bases). This CDR3 contains 15 residues. Trimming removed 1 base at V and 12 bases at J, with 19 bases between. Germline V gene lookup returns CDR1 LGHDT and CDR2 YNNKEL (reference sequence). CDR3 bases: TGTGCCAGCAGCCAAGCGACAGGGACTGAGCTTGGGCAGTTCTTC. Protein sequence: CASSQATGTELGQFF.